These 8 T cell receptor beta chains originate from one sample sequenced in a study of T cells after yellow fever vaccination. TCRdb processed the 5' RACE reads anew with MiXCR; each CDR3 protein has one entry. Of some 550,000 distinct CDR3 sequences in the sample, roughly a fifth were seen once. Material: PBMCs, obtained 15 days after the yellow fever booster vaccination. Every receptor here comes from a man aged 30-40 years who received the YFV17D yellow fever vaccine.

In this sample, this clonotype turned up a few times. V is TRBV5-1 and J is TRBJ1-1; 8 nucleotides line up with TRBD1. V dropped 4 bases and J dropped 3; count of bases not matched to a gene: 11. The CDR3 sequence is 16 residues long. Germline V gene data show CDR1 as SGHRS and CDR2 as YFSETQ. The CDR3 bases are TGCGCCAGCAGCCCCGGGACAGGACTGCGGGACACTGAAGCTTTCTTT. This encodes CASSPGTGLRDTEAFF.

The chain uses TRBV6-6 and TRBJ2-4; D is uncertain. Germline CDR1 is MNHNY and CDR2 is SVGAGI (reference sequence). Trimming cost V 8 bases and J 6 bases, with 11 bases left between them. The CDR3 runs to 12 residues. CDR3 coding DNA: TGTGCCAGCGGGCGGTATGGAAACATTCAGTACTTC. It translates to CASGRYGNIQYF.

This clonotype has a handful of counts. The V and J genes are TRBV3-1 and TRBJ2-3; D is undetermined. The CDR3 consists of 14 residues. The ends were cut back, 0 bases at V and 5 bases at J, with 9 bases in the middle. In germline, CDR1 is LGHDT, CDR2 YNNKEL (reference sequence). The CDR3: CASSQEWMLDTQYF. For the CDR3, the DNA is TGTGCCAGCAGCCAAGAGTGGATGTTAGATACGCAGTATTTT.

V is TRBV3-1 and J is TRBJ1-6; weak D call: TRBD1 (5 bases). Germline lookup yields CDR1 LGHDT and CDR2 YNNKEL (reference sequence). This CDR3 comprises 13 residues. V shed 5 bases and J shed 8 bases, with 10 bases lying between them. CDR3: CASSGDGYSPLHF. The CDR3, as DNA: TGTGCCAGCAGCGGGGACGGGTATTCACCCCTCCACTTT.

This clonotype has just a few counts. The CDR3 DNA reads as TGCGCCAGCAGCTCGGGACTAGTAGGGGAGACCCAGTACTTC. Translating gives CASSSGLVGETQYF. This rearrangement joins TRBV5-1 to TRBJ2-5; 8 bases align to TRBD2. CDR3 length equals 14 residues. Germline assignment: CDR1 SGHRS and CDR2 YFSETQ. The trim removed 3 bases at V and 5 bases at J, leaving 6 bases unmatched.

The CDR3 region is CASSISGTQKNIQYF. As DNA, the CDR3 is TGTGCCAGCAGTATAAGCGGGACACAGAAAAACATTCAGTACTTC. The chain is built from TRBV12-3 or TRBV12-4 and TRBJ2-4; D may be TRBD2 (7 bases). The V end was cut by 5 bases, the J end by 4 bases, with 15 bases between. This CDR3 is built from 15 residues.

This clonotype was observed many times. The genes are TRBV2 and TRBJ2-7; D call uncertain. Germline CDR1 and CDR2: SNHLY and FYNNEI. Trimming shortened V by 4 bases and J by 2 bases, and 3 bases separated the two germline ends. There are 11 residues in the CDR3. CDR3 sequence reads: CASSVTYEQYF. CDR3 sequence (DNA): TGTGCCAGCAGTGTAACCTACGAGCAGTACTTC.

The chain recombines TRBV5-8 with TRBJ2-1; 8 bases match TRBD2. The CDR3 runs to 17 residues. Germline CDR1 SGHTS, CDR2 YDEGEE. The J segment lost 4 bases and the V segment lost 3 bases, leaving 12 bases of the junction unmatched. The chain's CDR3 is CASSSGLSGSRYNEQFF. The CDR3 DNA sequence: TGTGCCAGCAGCTCTGGCCTAAGCGGGAGTCGTTACAATGAGCAGTTCTTC.